This T cell receptor beta chain is drawn from a study of blood T cell repertoires in COVID-19 (dated by TCRdb to about 2020). Regarding the research as a whole: Collaborator samples came from the United States, Italy and Spain and covered acute and convalescent phases of COVID-19. The repertoires were made available in a free public database intended to serve as a resource for research on the immune response to SARS-CoV-2. Where available, HLA class I and class II types were taken from metadata supplied by the sample provider and were not determined by assay-based typing. The samples were drawn from the first 160 participants of the ongoing ImmuneRACE study and from 1,254 subjects provided by 6 global collaborators. The material from the prospective study consisted of cDNA or gDNA derived from T cells, B-cell-depleted T cells, or PBMCs. The dataset comprised deeply sampled blood TCRbeta repertoires from subjects exposed to, actively infected with, or recovered from COVID-19. A de-identified subject ID, COVID-19 status, age in years and sex were almost always included in the sample metadata. Overall results and qualifications from the work: How much clinical and demographic metadata was included differed by source and by participant, and the metadata was provided uncurated.

TCRbeta CDR3 regions were amplified from genomic DNA by means of the immunoSEQ Assay, a bias-controlled multiplex PCR. For the original study's pipeline: Nucleated cell counts per sample were estimated from amplification of reference gene primers within the assay. Sequence reads were collapsed and filtered to measure the absolute abundance of every unique TCRbeta CDR3 rearrangement. For each sample, productive Simpson clonality was calculated by taking the square root of Simpson's diversity index across productive rearrangements. TCRdb's version of the immuneACCESS table is confined to in-frame rearrangements and falls short of the full clone set. An unresolved V gene accounts for under half of the shortfall where checked; the remainder is of unknown origin. The V and J calls and clone size come from that table; D and trimming were worked out from the DNA. The sample data list about 190,000 clones, and around 86% of these were observed just once. Clones ranked in the top ten supply approximately 6.5% of the sample.

About this clone itself: The antigen it recognizes is unknown. Within one base of it there is no much larger clone, and no base qualities were kept.

Collaborating institutions collected whole blood in K2EDTA tubes following their own protocols. For TCRbeta analysis, collaborator samples were shipped as frozen whole blood, as isolated PBMCs, or as DNA extracted from either sample type. According to the germline V gene, CDR1 reads SGHRS and CDR2 reads YFSETQ. Deletion took 0 bases off V and 0 bases off J, with a span of 9 bases between the germline ends. The CDR3 holds 15 amino acids from the cysteine to the phenylalanine. The read is trimmed to its CDR3 DNA, 45 bases read in frame from base 1. Here the chain combines TRBV5-1 and TRBJ1-1; the best D guess is TRBD1, with 5 bases matching. The clonotype originates from a woman in her thirties or forties with acute or convalescent COVID-19. The sequenced material came from peripheral blood. This receptor carries the CDR3 CASSLEQAMNTEAFF. The DNA sequence is as follows: TGCGCCAGCAGCTTGGAACAGGCCATGAACACTGAAGCTTTCTTT.